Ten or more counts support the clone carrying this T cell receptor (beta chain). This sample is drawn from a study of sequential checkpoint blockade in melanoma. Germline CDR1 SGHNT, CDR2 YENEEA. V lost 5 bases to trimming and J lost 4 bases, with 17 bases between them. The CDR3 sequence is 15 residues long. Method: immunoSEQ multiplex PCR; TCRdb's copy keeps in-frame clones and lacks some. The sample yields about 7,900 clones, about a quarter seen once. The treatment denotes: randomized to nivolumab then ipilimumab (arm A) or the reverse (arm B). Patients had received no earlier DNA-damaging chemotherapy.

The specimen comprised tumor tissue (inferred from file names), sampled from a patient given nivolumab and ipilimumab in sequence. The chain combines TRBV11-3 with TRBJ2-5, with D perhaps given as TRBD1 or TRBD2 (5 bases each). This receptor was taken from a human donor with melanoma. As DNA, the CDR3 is TGTGCCAGCAGCCATCTCGAGGGGATTACAGAGACCCAGTACTTC. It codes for CASSHLEGITETQYF.